Below are 5 T cell receptor beta chains sequenced from a single sample in a study of monozygotic twins with inflammatory bowel disease. TCRdb reanalyzed the 5' RACE reads, giving one entry per CDR3 protein sequence and no DNA. The table for this sample gives approximately 400,000 distinct CDR3 sequences. Sequenced: blood. These receptor sequences come from a human donor with ulcerative colitis or Crohn's disease, or a healthy co-twin of an affected twin (not recorded which).

The genes are TRBV6-5 and TRBJ1-3; the D call from TCRdb, TRBD1, cannot be confirmed without DNA. The CDR3 has 15 amino acids. Germline-derived CDR1 and CDR2 are MNHEY and SVGAGI. CDR3: CASSSPGSSGNTIYF.

The CDR3 loop reads CASSSTETSGQQYF. The rearrangement links TRBV7-9 to TRBJ2-7; no DNA is available, so the TRBD2 call from TCRdb remains unchecked. Per germline, CDR1 SEHNR and CDR2 FQNEAQ (reference sequence). The CDR3 runs 14 residues. Combining the CDR3 with reference TRBV7-9 and TRBJ2-7 gives the whole variable domain DTGVSQNPRHKITKRGQNVTFRCDPISEHNRLYWYRQTLGQGPEFLTYFQNEAQLEKSRLLSDRFSAERPKGSFSTLEIQRTEQGDSAMYLCASSSTETSGQQYFGPGTRLTVT.

The gene calls are TRBV7-9 and TRBJ1-2. Germline V gene data show CDR1 as SEHNR and CDR2 as FQNEAQ (reference sequence). The CDR3 length is 17 residues. The CDR3 sequence is CASSLAGSRTFNYGYTF.

The rearrangement links TRBV6-5 to TRBJ1-4; TCRdb's D gene call, TRBD1, goes unchecked for lack of DNA. This CDR3 spans 17 amino acids. Germline V gene lookup returns CDR1 MNHEY and CDR2 SVGAGI. CDR3: CASSASGGRTTNEKLFF.

The rearrangement links TRBV11-3 to TRBJ2-5; the TCRdb D gene call, TRBD1, has no DNA to confirm it. Per the germline V gene, CDR1 is SGHNT and CDR2 is YENEEA. The CDR3 covers 15 residues. CDR3 in amino acids: CASSLGGRTGETQYF.